These 16 T cell receptor beta chains originate from one sample sequenced in a study of blood T cell repertoires in COVID-19. TCRdb's copy holds only in-frame clones and misses some; the assay was immunoSEQ multiplex PCR. This sample has approximately 670,000 clones, with 85% to 90% found just once. Sequencing input: peripheral blood. The receptors were gathered from a woman in her late teens or twenties with acute or convalescent COVID-19.

The chain combines TRBV28 with TRBJ1-4, with D maybe TRBD1 (5 bases). In germline, CDR1 is MDHEN, CDR2 SYDVKM. The V end lost 7 bases, the J end lost 7 bases, and 10 bases lay between the germline ends. There are 12 residues in the CDR3. CDR3 residues: CASTTGSEKLFF. Written as DNA, the CDR3 is TGTGCCAGCACCACAGGTAGTGAAAAACTGTTTTTT.

V is TRBV2 and J is TRBJ1-1; maybe TRBD1 (5 bases). The ends were cut back, 6 bases at V and 7 bases at J, with 21 bases in the middle. The CDR3 sequence is 15 residues long. Germline-derived CDR1 and CDR2 are SNHLY and FYNNEI. The CDR3 reads CASRAAMEGEGEAFF. DNA of the CDR3: TGTGCCAGCAGAGCCGCGATGGAAGGGGAGGGTGAAGCTTTCTTT.

This clone was observed a single time. V usage is TRBV27 and J usage is TRBJ1-5; TRBD1 agrees at 7 bases. CDR3 length: 15 residues. With V trimmed by 4 bases and J by 0 bases, 3 bases remained unmatched. The V gene's germline CDR1 is MNHEY and CDR2 SMNVEV (reference sequence). CDR3: CASSSQGDSNQPQHF. Here the CDR3 DNA reads TGTGCCAGCAGTTCCCAGGGGGATAGCAATCAGCCCCAGCATTTT.

This rearrangement joins TRBV7-9 to TRBJ1-4, with 10 bases that match TRBD1. Germline lookup yields CDR1 SEHNR and CDR2 FQNEAQ (reference sequence). The CDR3 is 15 residues long. J lost 10 bases, V lost 4 bases, and 9 bases had no gene match. The CDR3 nucleotides read TGTGCCAGCAGCTCCCTTAGACAGGGGGCCACAAAACTGTTTTTT. It encodes CASSSLRQGATKLFF. Full variable domain (missing parts from reference TRBV7-9 and TRBJ1-4): DTGVSQNPRHKITKRGQNVTFRCDPISEHNRLYWYRQTLGQGPEFLTYFQNEAQLEKSRLLSDRFSAERPKGSFSTLEIQRTEQGDSAMYLCASSSLRQGATKLFFGSGTQLSVL.

The rearrangement joins TRBV5-1 to TRBJ2-3, with D possibly being TRBD2 (7 bases). Trimming shortened V by 7 bases and J by 3 bases, and 12 bases separated the two germline ends. The CDR3 extends over 13 amino acids. Germline-derived CDR1 and CDR2 are SGHRS and YFSETQ. CDR3 residues: CASGGARTDTQYF. CDR3 nucleotides: TGCGCCAGCGGGGGGGCGAGAACAGATACGCAGTATTTT.

For this clone: This same CDR3 is encoded by further DNA sequences in the sample. The chain links TRBV5-1 to TRBJ1-1; D perhaps matches TRBD1 (5 bases). V was trimmed by 0 bases and J by 4 bases, leaving 10 bases between them. The CDR3 is 14 amino acids. Germline CDR1 SGHRS, CDR2 YFSETQ. The CDR3, as DNA: TGCGCCAGCAGCTTGGGTCAGGGTGCCACTGAAGCTTTCTTT. This encodes CASSLGQGATEAFF.

This chain uses TRBV2 with TRBJ1-5; D is possibly TRBD1 (5 bases). Germline assignment: CDR1 SNHLY and CDR2 FYNNEI. This CDR3 comprises 15 residues. V was pared by 5 bases and J by 8 bases, with 19 bases between. This chain's CDR3 is CASSFDSRSWEPQHF. Here the CDR3 DNA reads TGTGCCAGCAGTTTCGACAGTCGCTCTTGGGAGCCCCAGCATTTT.

J is TRBJ2-2 and V is TRBV20-1; D may be TRBD1 (5 bases). Trimming stripped 3 bases from V and 1 base from J, with 6 bases between. This CDR3 region has 13 residues. Germline V CDR1 and CDR2: DFQATT, SNEGSKA (reference sequence). CDR3 region: CSASQGNTGELFF. The CDR3 DNA reads TGCAGTGCTAGTCAGGGGAACACCGGGGAGCTGTTTTTT.

The V and J genes are TRBV5-5 and TRBJ2-7, with D unclear. CDR1 and CDR2 from the germline V gene are SGHKS and YYEKEE (reference sequence). V gave up 1 base and J gave up 2 bases, with 10 bases separating them. The CDR3 totals 14 residues. The CDR3 loop is CASSLTVPAYEQYF. DNA of the CDR3: TGTGCCAGCAGCTTGACAGTTCCCGCCTACGAGCAGTACTTC.

The gene calls are TRBV4-3 and TRBJ2-2; TRBD1 matches at 8 bases. The CDR3 runs 16 residues. Trimming at V came to 4 bases and at J to 3 bases, leaving 7 bases not matched to a gene. In germline, CDR1 is LGHNA, CDR2 YSLEER. Here the CDR3 DNA reads TGCGCCAGCAGCCGAGGACAGGGAAGTGACACCGGGGAGCTGTTTTTT. This encodes CASSRGQGSDTGELFF.

The chain recombines TRBV9 with TRBJ2-5; possible D gene TRBD1, 5 bases. The germline gives CDR1 SGDLS, CDR2 YYNGEE. The CDR3 has 13 residues. V lost 2 bases to trimming and J lost 5 bases, with 10 bases between them. The CDR3 nucleotides are TGTGCCAGCAGCGTTGACAGTGGGGAGACCCAGTACTTC. This gives the protein CASSVDSGETQYF.

The chain couples TRBV5-1 to TRBJ2-7; D remains unclear. CDR1 is SGHRS, CDR2 YFSETQ, per germline. This CDR3 spans 13 amino acids. V lost 6 bases and J lost 2, with 12 bases in between. The CDR3 nucleotides read TGCGCCAGCAAAACACGCCGCCCCTACGAGCAGTACTTC. Encoded protein: CASKTRRPYEQYF.

The chain has TRBV24-1 and TRBJ2-7, with D possibly being TRBD1 (5 bases). Trimming stripped 7 bases from V and 0 bases from J, with 9 bases between. The CDR3 is made up of 13 amino acids. The germline CDR1 and CDR2 sequences are KGHDR and SFDVKD. The CDR3 nucleotides read TGTGCCACCAGCAAGGACAACTCCTACGAGCAGTACTTC. This sequence encodes CATSKDNSYEQYF.

The V gene is TRBV2, the J gene TRBJ1-3; 9 positions match TRBD1. This CDR3 contains 19 residues. V was clipped by 6 bases and J by 0 bases; unmatched bases: 15. CDR1 and CDR2 (germline): SNHLY, FYNNEI. In nucleotides, the CDR3 is TGTGCCAGCAGGACCTCCGGGACAGGGAGGACCCCCTCTGGAAACACCATATATTTT. Translated: CASRTSGTGRTPSGNTIYF.

The genes are TRBV18 and TRBJ1-5; 7 positions agree with TRBD1. V shed 5 bases and J 4 bases; nucleotides not matched to a gene: 14. This CDR3 comprises 17 residues. Per germline, CDR1 KGHSH and CDR2 LQKENI. In DNA form, the CDR3 reads TGTGCCAGCTCAGTATCCGCTCGGGACAGCTTAAATCAGCCCCAGCATTTT. It yields the protein CASSVSARDSLNQPQHF.

V usage is TRBV5-1 and J usage is TRBJ2-3, with 7 bases aligning to TRBD2. With V trimmed by 4 bases and J by 4 bases, 9 bases remained unmatched. The CDR3 loop spans 15 amino acids. Germline V gives CDR1 SGHRS, CDR2 YFSETQ. This chain's CDR3 is CASSAQTSPPDTQYF. The CDR3, as DNA: TGCGCCAGCAGCGCCCAGACTAGCCCCCCAGATACGCAGTATTTT.